The 30 T cell receptor beta chains given below trace back to one sample, sequenced in a study of blood T cell repertoires in COVID-19. The repertoire was sequenced with immunoSEQ multiplex PCR; TCRdb's copy has only in-frame clones and lacks some. The table includes fewer than 300,000 clones, over 75% detected once. The specimen was peripheral blood. The receptors here all came from a woman in her 50s with acute or convalescent COVID-19.

The genes are TRBV29-1 and TRBJ2-7; TRBD2 might be the D (6 bases). Germline V gives CDR1 SQVTM, CDR2 ANQGSEA. V lost 3 bases, J lost 1 base, and 7 bases lay in between. The CDR3 length is 12 residues. The CDR3 region has the DNA TGCAGCGTTGATAGCGGTTCCTACGAGCAGTACTTC. Protein: CSVDSGSYEQYF.

This chain uses TRBV7-6 with TRBJ2-1; TRBD1 is a possible D gene (6 bases). V was shortened by 5 bases and J by 2 bases, with 22 bases between the two germline ends. Germline V gene sequence: CDR1 SGHVS, CDR2 FNYEAQ. This CDR3 region has 18 residues. DNA of the CDR3: TGTGCCAGCAGCCTCAGAGGAACAGGGCTAGAGGCCTACAATGAGCAGTTCTTC. Amino acids: CASSLRGTGLEAYNEQFF.

The genes are TRBV5-1 and TRBJ1-1; D ambiguous. The CDR3 spans 14 residues. Trimming cost V 2 bases and J 3 bases, with 11 bases left between them. Germline CDR1 is SGHRS and CDR2 is YFSETQ. CDR3 nucleotides: TGCGCCAGCAGCTTCTTAGACCGGGACACTGAAGCTTTCTTT. Translation gives CASSFLDRDTEAFF.

The V and J genes are TRBV7-2 and TRBJ1-2, with D possibly matching TRBD1 (6 bases). The CDR3 spans 14 residues. Trimming took 5 bases from V and 3 from J, leaving 13 bases between them. In germline, CDR1 is SGHTA, CDR2 FQGNSA. CDR3 in DNA: TGTGCCAGCAGCCCCCGGACAGCAGACTATGGCTACACCTTC. It specifies CASSPRTADYGYTF.

The rearrangement links TRBV2 to TRBJ2-1; maybe TRBD1 (5 bases). Trimming removed 1 base from V and 12 bases from J, with 13 bases in between. The length of the CDR3 is 13 residues. Germline V lookup: CDR1 SNHLY, CDR2 FYNNEI. CDR3 protein: CASSEGQGRGQFF. The DNA of the CDR3 is TGTGCCAGCAGTGAAGGTCAGGGAAGGGGGCAGTTCTTC.

This clone appeared once. The chain recombines TRBV6-2 or TRBV6-3 with TRBJ1-6; tentative D call: TRBD1 (6 bases). V shed 0 bases and J shed 13 bases, with 28 bases lying between them. The CDR3 runs 19 residues. Germline-derived CDR1 and CDR2 are MNHEY and SVGEGT. CDR3 amino acids: CASSYSPGQEWRSIHPLHF. CDR3 nucleotides: TGTGCCAGCAGTTACTCCCCGGGACAAGAATGGAGGTCAATTCACCCCCTCCACTTT.

V is TRBV9 and J is TRBJ1-1, with D perhaps TRBD1 (5 bases). This CDR3 comprises 14 residues. The V end lost 3 bases, the J end lost 4 bases, and 13 bases lay between the germline ends. The germline V gene has CDR1 SGDLS and CDR2 YYNGEE. CDR3 DNA sequence: TGTGCCAGCAGCGGCGGGGGACGCGGCACTGAAGCTTTCTTT. Protein: CASSGGGRGTEAFF.

This sequence joins TRBV7-2 and TRBJ2-1; 12 positions match TRBD2. Germline V lookup: CDR1 SGHTA, CDR2 FQGNSA. This CDR3 region has 15 residues. V lost 4 bases and J lost 9; bases outside the gene matches: 7. The CDR3 loop is CASSSSGRAGPEQFF. CDR3 DNA: TGTGCCAGCAGCTCTAGCGGGAGGGCCGGTCCTGAGCAGTTCTTC.

This clone was seen only a few times. This sequence joins TRBV12-3 or TRBV12-4 and TRBJ1-5, with a weak D call TRBD1 (6 bases). Trimming shortened V by 6 bases and J by 5 bases, and 11 bases separated the two germline ends. The CDR3 has 13 amino acids. CDR3 sequence: CASREDRYQPQHF. The CDR3 bases are TGTGCCAGCAGAGAGGACAGATATCAGCCCCAGCATTTT.

The gene calls are TRBV4-1 and TRBJ2-1; TRBD2 is a possible D gene (6 bases). V lost 1 base and J lost 7, with 11 bases in between. Germline CDR1 is MGHRA and CDR2 is YSYEKL. This CDR3 spans 14 amino acids. The DNA for the CDR3 is TGCGCCAGCAGCCAAGGTAGCGGAATAAATGAGCAGTTCTTC. Its translation: CASSQGSGINEQFF.

The rearrangement links TRBV2 to TRBJ1-5; tentatively, D is TRBD1 (5 bases). The CDR3 sequence is 13 residues long. Trimming shortened V by 8 bases and J by 7 bases, and 15 bases separated the two germline ends. Per germline, CDR1 SNHLY and CDR2 FYNNEI. The CDR3 protein is CASGPGGGQPQHF. The CDR3 DNA reads as TGTGCCAGCGGCCCCGGGGGTGGGCAGCCCCAGCATTTT.

The chain links TRBV7-2 to TRBJ1-1, with D perhaps matching TRBD1 (5 bases). From germline, CDR1 is SGHTA and CDR2 FQGNSA. V was shortened by 4 bases and J by 3 bases, with 12 bases between the two germline ends. CDR3 length equals 14 residues. This chain's CDR3 is CASSWSQGYTEAFF. Written as DNA, the CDR3 is TGTGCCAGCAGCTGGAGTCAGGGTTACACTGAAGCTTTCTTT.

This clone appeared once. This chain links TRBV3-1 (or the pseudogene TRBV3-2) with TRBJ1-5, with no clear D. This CDR3 contains 14 residues. V lost 3 bases, J lost 0 bases, and 6 bases lay in between. Germline V gene data show CDR1 as LGHDT and CDR2 as YNNKEL (reference sequence). Here the CDR3 DNA reads TGTGCCAGCAGCCATAGGAGTAGCAATCAGCCCCAGCATTTT. It specifies CASSHRSSNQPQHF.

This chain uses TRBV5-4 with TRBJ2-3, with 8 bases matching TRBD2. Trimming at V came to 9 bases and at J to 0 bases, leaving 3 bases not matched to a gene. In germline, CDR1 is SGHNT, CDR2 YYREEE (reference sequence). This CDR3 is built from 13 residues. The CDR3: CATTSASTDTQYF. The CDR3 DNA follows: TGTGCCACGACTAGCGCCAGCACAGATACGCAGTATTTT.

The CDR3 sequence: CASSLRLADYNEQFF. The CDR3 DNA reads as TGTGCCAGTAGTCTTAGACTAGCGGACTACAATGAGCAGTTCTTC. The rearrangement links TRBV19 to TRBJ2-1, with TRBD2 matching over 9 bases. This CDR3 spans 15 amino acids. Germline assignment: CDR1 LNHDA and CDR2 SQIVND (reference sequence). Trimming took 5 bases from V and 3 from J; bases not matched to a gene: 5.

The chain joins TRBV27 to TRBJ2-7, with 10 bases that match TRBD2. There are 19 residues in the CDR3. Per the germline V gene, CDR1 is MNHEY and CDR2 is SMNVEV (reference sequence). V shed 4 bases, J shed 0 bases, and the junction held 15 bases outside the gene matches. CDR3 nucleotide sequence: TGTGCCAGCAGTTCCCTAGCGAGACTAGCGGGCCTAAGCTCCTACGAGCAGTACTTC. It is translated as CASSSLARLAGLSSYEQYF.

The chain recombines TRBV11-2 with TRBJ2-1; TRBD2 agrees at 11 bases. Per the germline V gene, CDR1 is SGHAT and CDR2 is FQNNGV. V shed 6 bases and J 9 bases; nucleotides not matched to a gene: 10. The CDR3 has 15 residues. The chain's CDR3 is CASSWEGLAGGEQFF. The CDR3, as DNA: TGTGCCAGCAGTTGGGAGGGGCTAGCGGGAGGTGAGCAGTTCTTC.

The V call is TRBV7-3, the J call TRBJ2-1; 9 bases match TRBD2. V gave up 8 bases and J gave up 1 base; unmatched junction bases: 12. The CDR3 has 17 amino acids. Per germline, CDR1 SGHTA and CDR2 FQGTGA. The CDR3 is CASAIRAGGPSYNEQFF. CDR3 sequence (DNA): TGTGCCAGCGCGATTCGGGCGGGAGGGCCTTCCTACAATGAGCAGTTCTTC. Drawing the rest from reference TRBV7-3 and TRBJ2-1, the complete variable domain is GAGVSQTPSNKVTEKGKYVELRCDPISGHTALYWYRQSLGQGPEFLIYFQGTGAADDSGLPNDRFFAVRPEGSVSTLKIQRTERGDSAVYLCASAIRAGGPSYNEQFFGPGTRLTVL.

The CDR3: CATSMKSGTSKHF. Here the CDR3 DNA reads TGTGCCACCAGCATGAAATCGGGAACCTCGAAGCATTTT. The chain has TRBV15 and TRBJ1-5; D unresolved. The CDR3 totals 13 residues. The germline CDR1 and CDR2 sequences are LNHNV and YYDKDF (reference sequence). With 4 bases removed from V and 14 bases from J, the gap between germline ends came to 18 bases.

J is TRBJ2-7 and V is TRBV29-1, with TRBD2 identical over 7 bases. CDR3 length: 13 amino acids. V shed 6 bases and J 1 base; nucleotides not matched to a gene: 6. Germline V lookup: CDR1 SQVTM, CDR2 ANQGSEA. CDR3 loop: CSVTSLISYEQYF. The CDR3, as DNA: TGCAGCGTGACTAGCCTCATTTCCTACGAGCAGTACTTC.

This clone was recorded once. This chain connects TRBV20-1 to TRBJ2-1; D remains unclear. Trimming removed 3 bases at V and 6 bases at J, with 3 bases between. There are 10 residues in the CDR3. The germline gives CDR1 DFQATT, CDR2 SNEGSKA (reference sequence). CDR3 nucleotide sequence: TGCAGTGCTAGCCTCAATGAGCAGTTCTTC. It codes for CSASLNEQFF.

This clone was recorded once. This sequence joins TRBV15 and TRBJ1-6, with 7 nucleotides matching TRBD1. The CDR3 has 14 residues. Germline V gene lookup returns CDR1 LNHNV and CDR2 YYDKDF (reference sequence). With 0 bases clipped from V and 7 bases from J, the junction kept 0 bases outside the gene matches. This CDR3 is CATSREDRNSPLHF. CDR3 coding DNA: TGTGCCACCAGCAGAGAGGACAGGAATTCACCCCTCCACTTT.

There are a few counts of this clone. The J gene is TRBJ2-5, the V gene TRBV5-1; TRBD2 aligns across 10 bases. V gave up 0 bases and J gave up 5 bases; unmatched junction bases: 4. The CDR3 loop spans 15 amino acids. From germline, CDR1 is SGHRS and CDR2 YFSETQ. CDR3 amino acids: CASSLAGTSDETQYF. The CDR3 DNA reads TGCGCCAGCAGCTTGGCCGGGACTAGCGATGAGACCCAGTACTTC. Supplemented by reference TRBV5-1 and TRBJ2-5, the full variable domain reads KAGVTQTPRYLIKTRGQQVTLSCSPISGHRSVSWYQQTPGQGLQFLFEYFSETQRNKGNFPGRFSGRQFSNSRSEMNVSTLELGDSALYLCASSLAGTSDETQYFGPGTRLLVL.

This rearrangement joins TRBV19 to TRBJ1-5, with 8 bases fitting TRBD1. The germline gives CDR1 LNHDA, CDR2 SQIVND (reference sequence). J gave up 6 bases and V 4 bases, and 14 bases lay outside the gene matches. The CDR3 is made up of 17 amino acids. DNA for the CDR3: TGTGCCAGTAGTACCCTTTCGGGGCAGGGGGCGGCTCAGCCCCAGCATTTT. It translates to CASSTLSGQGAAQPQHF.

The chain recombines TRBV11-2 with TRBJ2-5; D perhaps matches TRBD2 (6 bases). V lost 2 bases and J 1 base, leaving 8 bases between the germline ends. The germline gives CDR1 SGHAT, CDR2 FQNNGV. CDR3 length equals 14 residues. The CDR3 protein is CASSLRGFQETQYF. CDR3 DNA: TGTGCCAGCAGCTTACGGGGGTTCCAAGAGACCCAGTACTTC.

The chain is built from TRBV7-2 and TRBJ2-4; maybe TRBD1 (5 bases). CDR3 length: 16 amino acids. The V and J ends lost 2 bases and 1 base respectively, with 12 bases between them. Germline CDR1 SGHTA, CDR2 FQGNSA. Here the CDR3 reads CASSLLPGLAKNIQYF. The CDR3 DNA reads as TGTGCCAGCAGCTTACTGCCAGGGTTGGCCAAAAACATTCAGTACTTC.

The chain carries TRBV21-1 and TRBJ2-7; the table's D gene call, TRBD2, was not cross checked with the DNA. TRBV21-1 is a listed pseudogene. CDR3 size: 17 residues. The DNA of the CDR3 is TGTGCCAGCAGCAAACGGCCTAGCGGGTTTGCTCCCTACGAGCAGTACTTC. Residues: CASSKRPSGFAPYEQYF.

This rearrangement joins TRBV7-2 to TRBJ2-1; 11 positions match TRBD2. The trim removed 6 bases at V and 2 bases at J, leaving 3 bases unmatched. Germline-derived CDR1 and CDR2 are SGHTA and FQGNSA. This CDR3 has 15 amino acids. The CDR3 sequence is CASRVGLAAYNEQFF. For the CDR3, the DNA is TGTGCCAGCAGAGTGGGACTAGCGGCCTACAATGAGCAGTTCTTC. Based on the CDR3 plus reference TRBV7-2 and TRBJ2-1, the full variable domain is GAGVSQSPSNKVTEKGKDVELRCDPISGHTALYWYRQSLGQGLEFLIYFQGNSAPDKSGLPSDRFSAERTGGSVSTLTIQRTQQEDSAVYLCASRVGLAAYNEQFFGPGTRLTVL.

The chain is built from TRBV11-3 and TRBJ2-1, with 12 positions matching TRBD2. The germline V gene encodes CDR1 SGHNT and CDR2 YENEEA. There are 15 residues in the CDR3. Germline trimming cut 5 bases from V and 4 bases from J; bases unmatched to any gene: 3. The CDR3 reads CASSAGLAGYNEQFF. CDR3 bases: TGTGCCAGCAGCGCAGGACTAGCGGGATACAATGAGCAGTTCTTC.

The CDR3 sequence: CASSHGRQGSSGNTIYF. Here the CDR3 DNA reads TGCGCCAGCAGCCACGGTCGACAGGGGTCCTCTGGAAACACCATATATTTT. This sequence joins TRBV4-1 and TRBJ1-3, with TRBD1 identical over 8 bases. V lost 3 bases and J lost 0; bases outside the gene matches: 7. The CDR3 sequence is 17 residues long. CDR1 and CDR2 from the germline V gene are MGHRA and YSYEKL.